The rows below give T cell receptor beta chains drawn from one sample of a study of regulatory T cells in long-lasting Graves disease. In TCRdb, the multiplex PCR reads were re-called with MiXCR into one record per CDR3 protein. The sample has around 300,000 distinct CDR3 sequences; approximately 20% are singletons. Source: peripheral blood mononuclear cells (PBMCs), taken when the disease was refractory, from a patient treated with antithyroid drugs. The receptors were gathered from a female donor with Graves disease. The CDR3 runs from the conserved cysteine through the conserved F or W. D genes are given only for firm matches. Part of the rows lack a size; the others show once, few, many or a class for expanded clones.

TRBV20-1	13	NA	TRBJ2-7	NA	CSARGTATYEQYF	TGCAGTGCTAGGGGAACAGCCACCTACGAGCAGTACTTC
TRBV2	15	NA	TRBJ2-7	many	CASSGVGVGSYEQYF	TGTGCCAGCAGTGGTGTGGGAGTTGGGTCCTACGAGCAGTACTTC
TRBV6-2/TRBV6-3	15	NA	TRBJ2-7	few	CASSYSPGRSYEQYF	TGTGCCAGCAGTTACTCGCCGGGAAGAAGCTACGAGCAGTACTTC
TRBV20-1	15	NA	TRBJ2-7	many	CSAREPGHVPYEQYF	TGCAGTGCTAGAGAGCCGGGACACGTTCCCTACGAGCAGTACTTC
TRBV7-9	15	NA	TRBJ2-5	few	CASSPKGPPIETQYF	TGTGCCAGCAGCCCGAAGGGACCGCCAATAGAGACCCAGTACTTC
TRBV27	18	TRBD2	TRBJ2-2	many	CASSRTSGTVGDTGELFF	TGTGCCAGCAGCCGGACTAGCGGGACTGTAGGGGACACCGGGGAGCTGTTTTTT
TRBV19	12	NA	TRBJ2-3	few	CASRQSTDTQYF	TGTGCCAGTCGGCAGAGCACAGATACGCAGTATTTT
TRBV7-2	13	TRBD2	TRBJ2-7	NA	CASALAGVDEQYF	TGTGCCAGCGCACTAGCGGGAGTCGACGAGCAGTACTTC
TRBV2	15	NA	TRBJ1-1	many	CASSETRTVNTEAFF	TGTGCCAGCAGTGAAACCAGAACAGTGAACACTGAAGCTTTCTTT
TRBV2	14	NA	TRBJ2-3	many	CASSEDRSTDTQYF	TGTGCCAGCAGTGAAGATCGGTCCACAGATACGCAGTATTTT
TRBV27	15	TRBD1	TRBJ2-5	many	CASSLSRGPGETQYF	TGTGCCAGCAGTTTAAGCAGGGGGCCTGGGGAGACCCAGTACTTC
TRBV11-1	17	NA	TRBJ2-4	many	CASSSERGSLAKNIQYF	TGTGCCAGCAGCTCCGAGAGGGGTAGCCTAGCCAAAAACATTCAGTACTTC
TRBV6-2/TRBV6-3	16	TRBD2	TRBJ2-5	NA	CASSYVIAGAPETQYF	TGTGCCAGCAGTTATGTTATAGCGGGAGCCCCAGAGACCCAGTACTTC
TRBV27	12	NA	TRBJ1-1	NA	CAIKVGRGGAFF	TGTGCCATCAAAGTCGGGCGTGGTGGAGCTTTCTTT
TRBV12-3/TRBV12-4	20	TRBD2	TRBJ2-1	many	CASSLDMAGGSLIIYNEQFF	TGTGCCAGCAGTTTAGATATGGCGGGAGGGTCCCTGATTATCTACAATGAGCAGTTCTTC
TRBV27	13	NA	TRBJ1-1	NA	CASSLTANTEAFF	TGTGCCAGCAGTTTAACGGCGAACACTGAAGCTTTCTTT
TRBV27	14	NA	TRBJ2-7	NA	CASSLAGIHYEQYF	TGTGCCAGCAGTTTGGCCGGGATCCATTACGAGCAGTACTTC
TRBV15	14	TRBD1	TRBJ1-1	few	CATSGTGGLAEAFF	TGTGCCACCAGCGGGACAGGGGGCCTCGCTGAAGCTTTCTTT
TRBV29-1	17	TRBD2	TRBJ2-7	few	CSVEVRSLRGSRREQYF	TGCAGCGTTGAAGTCAGATCCCTTCGCGGGAGCAGGCGCGAGCAGTACTTC
TRBV3-1	16	NA	TRBJ1-1	NA	CASSQGGAVLVTEAFF	TGTGCCAGCAGCCAAGGAGGGGCTGTTTTGGTCACTGAAGCTTTCTTT
TRBV2	13	NA	TRBJ2-7	many	CASSSSAGYEQYF	TGTGCCAGCAGTTCTTCAGCTGGATACGAGCAGTACTTC